The entry below gives a single TCR beta chain sequence along with its context. The germline V gene encodes CDR1 SEHNR and CDR2 FQNEAQ (reference sequence). V lost 4 bases to trimming and J lost 3 bases, with 7 bases between them. The CDR3 loop spans 12 amino acids. The entry originates in a study of CD8+ T cells in alopecia areata. The authors extracted RNA and reverse transcribed it into cDNA as the sequencing template. The protocol was immunoSEQ multiplex PCR, while the TCRdb copy is restricted to in-frame clones and leaves out a portion. The table lists some 95,000 clones, about 40% of them singletons. Treatment given: oral pan-JAK inhibitor, 5-10 mg twice daily.

V is TRBV7-9 and J is TRBJ2-7; D unclear. The specimen comprised CD8+ T cells sorted from blood, sampled at week 24, from a patient treated with tofacitinib. This TCR was recovered from a human donor with alopecia areata. The chain's CDR3 is CASSSGFYEQYF. As DNA, the CDR3 is TGTGCCAGCAGCTCAGGATTCTACGAGCAGTACTTC.